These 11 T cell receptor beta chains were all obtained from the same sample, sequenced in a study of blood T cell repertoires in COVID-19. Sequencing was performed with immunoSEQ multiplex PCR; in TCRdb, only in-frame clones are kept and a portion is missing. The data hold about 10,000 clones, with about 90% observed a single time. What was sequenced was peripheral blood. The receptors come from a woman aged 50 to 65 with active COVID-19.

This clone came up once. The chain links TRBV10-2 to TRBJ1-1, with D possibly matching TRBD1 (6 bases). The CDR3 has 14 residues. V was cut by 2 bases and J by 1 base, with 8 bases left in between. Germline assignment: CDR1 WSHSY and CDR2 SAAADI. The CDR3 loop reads CASSEDRRNTEAFF. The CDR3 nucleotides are TGCGCCAGCAGTGAGGACAGGAGGAACACTGAAGCTTTCTTT.

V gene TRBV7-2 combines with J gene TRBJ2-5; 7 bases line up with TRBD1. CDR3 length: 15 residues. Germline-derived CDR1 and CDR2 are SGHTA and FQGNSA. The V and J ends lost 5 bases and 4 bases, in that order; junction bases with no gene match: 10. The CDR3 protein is CASSLWTGRGETQYF. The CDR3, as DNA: TGTGCCAGCAGCCTCTGGACAGGTCGAGGAGAGACCCAGTACTTC.

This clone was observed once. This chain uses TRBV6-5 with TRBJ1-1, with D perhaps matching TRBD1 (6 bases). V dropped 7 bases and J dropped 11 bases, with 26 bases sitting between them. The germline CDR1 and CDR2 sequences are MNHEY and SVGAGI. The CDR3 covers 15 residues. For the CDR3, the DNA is TGTGCCAGCACCGCTTTGGGGGGGCCGCCCGGTAGGGCTTTCTTT. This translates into CASTALGGPPGRAFF.

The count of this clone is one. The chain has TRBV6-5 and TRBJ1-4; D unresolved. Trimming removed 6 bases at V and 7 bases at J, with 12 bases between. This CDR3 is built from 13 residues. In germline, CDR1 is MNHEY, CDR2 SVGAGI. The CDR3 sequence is CASRVQTFEKLFF. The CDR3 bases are TGTGCCAGCAGGGTACAGACCTTTGAAAAACTGTTTTTT.

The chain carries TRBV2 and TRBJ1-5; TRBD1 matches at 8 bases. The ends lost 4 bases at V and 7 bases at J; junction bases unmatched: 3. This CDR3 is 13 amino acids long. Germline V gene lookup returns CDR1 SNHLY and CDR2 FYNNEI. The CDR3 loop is CASSAGGWQPQHF. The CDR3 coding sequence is TGTGCCAGCAGTGCAGGGGGCTGGCAGCCCCAGCATTTT.

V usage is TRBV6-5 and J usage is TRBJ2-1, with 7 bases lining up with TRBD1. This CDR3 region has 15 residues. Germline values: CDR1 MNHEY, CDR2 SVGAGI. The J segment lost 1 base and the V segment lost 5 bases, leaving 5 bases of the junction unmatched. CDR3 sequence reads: CASSTDRESYNEQFF. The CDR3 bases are TGTGCCAGCAGTACCGACAGGGAGTCCTACAATGAGCAGTTCTTC.

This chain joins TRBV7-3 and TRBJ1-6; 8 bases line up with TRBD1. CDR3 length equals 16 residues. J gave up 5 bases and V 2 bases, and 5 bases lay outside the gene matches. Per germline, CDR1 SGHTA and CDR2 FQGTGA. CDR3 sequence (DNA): TGTGCCAGCAGCTTATATGGACAGGGAAATAATTCACCCCTCCACTTT. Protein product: CASSLYGQGNNSPLHF.

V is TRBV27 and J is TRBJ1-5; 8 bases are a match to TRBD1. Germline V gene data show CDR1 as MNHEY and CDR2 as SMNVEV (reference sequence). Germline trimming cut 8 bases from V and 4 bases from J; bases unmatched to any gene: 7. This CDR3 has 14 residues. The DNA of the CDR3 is TGTGCCAGCGGGGGACAGGAGATTAATCAGCCCCAGCATTTT. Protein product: CASGGQEINQPQHF.

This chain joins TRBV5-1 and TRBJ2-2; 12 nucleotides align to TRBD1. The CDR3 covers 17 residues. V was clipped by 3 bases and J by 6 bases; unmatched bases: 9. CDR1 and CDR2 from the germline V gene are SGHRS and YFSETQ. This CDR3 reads CASSSTGTGGASGELFF. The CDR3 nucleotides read TGCGCCAGCAGCTCCACCGGGACAGGGGGCGCCTCCGGGGAGCTGTTTTTT.

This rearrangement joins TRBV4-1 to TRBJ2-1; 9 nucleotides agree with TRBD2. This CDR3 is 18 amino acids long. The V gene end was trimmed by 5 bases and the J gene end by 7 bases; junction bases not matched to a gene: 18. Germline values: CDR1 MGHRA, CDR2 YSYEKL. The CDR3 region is CASSSDQYAGGRGNEQFF. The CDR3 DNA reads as TGCGCCAGCAGCTCAGACCAGTATGCGGGAGGGCGTGGGAATGAGCAGTTCTTC.

The CDR3: CASPTRERAETQYF. The CDR3 DNA reads TGCGCCAGCCCCACCAGGGAGCGGGCGGAGACCCAGTACTTC. The chain combines TRBV10-1 with TRBJ2-5; D possibly corresponds to TRBD2 (6 bases). The CDR3 has 14 amino acids. V shed 8 bases and J shed 5 bases, with 18 bases lying between them. Germline V CDR1 and CDR2: WNHNN, SYGVQD (reference sequence).